This T cell receptor beta chain originates from a study of blood T cell repertoires in COVID-19. Background on the study: Nucleic acid was either cDNA or gDNA, and it came from T cells, B-cell-depleted T cells, or PBMCs.

Sequencing was performed with immunoSEQ multiplex PCR; in TCRdb, only in-frame clones are kept and a portion is missing. Of some 120,000 clones listed, around 88% are singletons. The sequenced sample was peripheral blood. The receptor was isolated from a woman in her 50s who had recovered from COVID-19.

CDR3 sequence: CASSQRVSLANYGYTF. The CDR3 coding sequence is TGCGCCAGCAGCCAACGGGTCAGCTTAGCTAACTATGGCTACACCTTC. The chain couples TRBV4-3 to TRBJ1-2; D gene unclear. The ends were cut back, 2 bases at V and 0 bases at J, with 13 bases in the middle. CDR1 LGHNA and CDR2 YSLEER come from the germline V gene. The CDR3 has 16 residues.